What follows are 14 T cell receptor beta chains derived from one specimen sequenced in a study of cytomegalovirus exposure and HLA in healthy donors (dated by TCRdb to the late 2010s). Library preparation used the immunoSEQ multiplex PCR assay. For the multiplex PCR, a mixture combining 60 forward primers for TCR Vbeta segments and 13 reverse primers for TCR Jbeta segments was used. TCRdb took over this immuneACCESS table, retaining in-frame rearrangements with V and J assigned. Such tables are incomplete; in checked studies, under half of the missing clones stem from an unresolved V gene, and the remainder is unexplained. For this sample there are around 200,000 clones; around 64% appear just once. In total, the top ten clones hold around 3% of the sample. Sequencing was carried out using PBMCs. All receptors come from a man aged 40-49 years in good health and CMV-seropositive.

The J gene is TRBJ2-1, the V gene TRBV2, with 7 nucleotides matching TRBD2. The CDR3 is 17 amino acids. Germline-derived CDR1 and CDR2 are SNHLY and FYNNEI. Trimming at V came to 6 bases and at J to 4 bases, leaving 15 bases not matched to a gene. CDR3 sequence (DNA): TGTGCCAGCAGCCTGTGGGGGGGACCCCCCATATACAATGAGCAGTTCTTC. Its translation is CASSLWGGPPIYNEQFF.

J is TRBJ1-2 and V is TRBV19; D not resolved. The CDR3 totals 16 residues. Trimming removed 0 bases from V and 8 bases from J, with 19 bases in between. Per the germline V gene, CDR1 is LNHDA and CDR2 is SQIVND (reference sequence). The CDR3 protein is CASSIDGQRALRGYTF. DNA of the CDR3: TGTGCCAGTAGTATAGATGGTCAGAGGGCGTTAAGGGGCTACACCTTC. Looking up the rest from reference TRBV19 and TRBJ1-2 gives the full variable domain: DGGITQSPKYLFRKEGQNVTLSCEQNLNHDAMYWYRQDPGQGLRLIYYSQIVNDFQKGDIAEGYSVSREKKESFPLTVTSAQKNPTAFYLCASSIDGQRALRGYTFGSGTRLTVV.

The chain uses TRBV29-1 and TRBJ2-7, with TRBD1 matching 9 bases. Per the germline V gene, CDR1 is SQVTM and CDR2 is ANQGSEA. V lost 0 bases to trimming and J lost 3 bases; unmatched junction nucleotides: 3. This CDR3 comprises 14 residues. The CDR3 DNA reads TGCAGCGTTGAAGAGAGGGGACAGGGCTACGAGCAGTACTTC. This gives the protein CSVEERGQGYEQYF.

The chain recombines TRBV5-4 with TRBJ2-1, with a possible D match to TRBD2 (5 bases). With 0 bases removed from V and 4 bases from J, the gap between germline ends came to 11 bases. CDR3 size: 15 residues. Germline CDR1 is SGHNT and CDR2 is YYREEE (reference sequence). The CDR3 protein is CASSLASGLYNEQFF. CDR3 nucleotide sequence: TGTGCCAGCAGCTTGGCCTCCGGACTTTACAATGAGCAGTTCTTC. Looking up the rest from reference TRBV5-4 and TRBJ2-1 gives the full variable domain: ETGVTQSPTHLIKTRGQQVTLRCSSQSGHNTVSWYQQALGQGPQFIFQYYREEENGRGNFPPRFSGLQFPNYSSELNVNALELDDSALYLCASSLASGLYNEQFFGPGTRLTVL.

The rearrangement joins TRBV2 to TRBJ1-2; D is possibly TRBD1 (6 bases). Trimming stripped 3 bases from V and 4 bases from J, with 21 bases between. The CDR3 extends over 17 amino acids. CDR1 SNHLY and CDR2 FYNNEI come from the germline V gene. This CDR3 reads CASSDFPTGPRGYGYTF. CDR3 sequence (DNA): TGTGCCAGCAGTGATTTCCCGACAGGACCTCGGGGCTATGGCTACACCTTC.

The J gene is TRBJ2-1, the V gene TRBV7-2; D is possibly TRBD2 (6 bases). CDR1 SGHTA and CDR2 FQGNSA come from the germline V gene. The CDR3 is 12 amino acids. V was pared by 4 bases and J by 8 bases, with 9 bases between. CDR3 nucleotide sequence: TGTGCCAGCAGCTCCGCTAGCGATGAGCAGTTCTTC. This translates into CASSSASDEQFF.

Regarding this clone: Other DNA sequences of this sample code for an identical CDR3. The V call is TRBV27, the J call TRBJ2-7; D might be TRBD2 (5 bases). The germline CDR1 and CDR2 sequences are MNHEY and SMNVEV (reference sequence). The CDR3 contains 11 residues. Trimming cost V 5 bases and J 6 bases, with 8 bases left between them. The CDR3 sequence is CASSPGGEQYF. CDR3 DNA: TGTGCCAGCAGTCCCGGAGGCGAGCAGTACTTC.

This chain joins TRBV2 and TRBJ2-2, with 8 positions matching TRBD1. CDR1 SNHLY and CDR2 FYNNEI come from the germline V gene. The V gene end was trimmed by 4 bases and the J gene end by 5 bases; junction bases not matched to a gene: 12. The CDR3 contains 17 residues. The DNA of the CDR3 is TGTGCCAGCAGTGTATCCCAGGGGGCGAGGAAAACCGGGGAGCTGTTTTTT. Translation gives CASSVSQGARKTGELFF.

The J gene is TRBJ1-3, the V gene TRBV5-6; tentatively, D is TRBD1 (5 bases). Germline CDR1 SGHDT, CDR2 YYEEEE. V shed 4 bases and J shed 4 bases, with 9 bases lying between them. This CDR3 is built from 13 residues. CDR3 nucleotide sequence: TGTGCCAGCAGCCTGGACACAGGAAACACCATATATTTT. Its protein is CASSLDTGNTIYF. Full variable domain (rest looked up from reference TRBV5-6 and TRBJ1-3): DAGVTQSPTHLIKTRGQQVTLRCSPKSGHDTVSWYQQALGQGPQFIFQYYEEEERQRGNFPDRFSGHQFPNYSSELNVNALLLGDSALYLCASSLDTGNTIYFGEGSWLTVV.

The chain combines TRBV6-1 with TRBJ2-2; D not certain. Germline values: CDR1 MNHNS, CDR2 SASEGT. Trimming stripped 7 bases from V and 9 bases from J, with 12 bases between. The CDR3 runs 12 residues. The CDR3 sequence is CASTSLGRELFF. CDR3 nucleotide sequence: TGTGCCAGCACCTCCTTGGGCCGGGAGCTGTTTTTT.

This clone turned up a few times. The CDR3 loop is CASSGTSGRTDTQYF. The CDR3 DNA reads as TGTGCCAGCAGTGGGACTAGCGGACGCACAGATACGCAGTATTTT. This chain joins TRBV2 and TRBJ2-3; 10 nucleotides line up with TRBD2. Looked up from germline, CDR1 is SNHLY and CDR2 is FYNNEI. The CDR3 is 15 residues long. V shed 4 bases, J shed 1 base, and the junction held 2 bases outside the gene matches. The full variable domain, completed using reference TRBV2 and TRBJ2-3, is EPEVTQTPSHQVTQMGQEVILRCVPISNHLYFYWYRQILGQKVEFLVSFYNNEISEKSEIFDDQFSVERPDGSNFTLKIRSTKLEDSAMYFCASSGTSGRTDTQYFGPGTRLTVL.

A few counts support this clone. In the same sample, other DNA sequences code for this CDR3. This rearrangement joins TRBV6-5 to TRBJ2-5; D uncertain. CDR3 length: 11 residues. Trimming took off 3 bases at V and 4 bases at J, with 3 bases between the two ends. From germline, CDR1 is MNHEY and CDR2 SVGAGI. The CDR3 DNA sequence: TGTGCCAGCAGTTATAGAGAGACCCAGTACTTC. Translating it yields CASSYRETQYF.

The V and J genes are TRBV6-1 and TRBJ2-7, with D possibly matching TRBD1 (5 bases). V was trimmed by 3 bases and J by 0 bases, leaving 9 bases between them. Germline CDR1 is MNHNS and CDR2 is SASEGT. The CDR3 covers 14 residues. The CDR3 loop is CASSDWTTSYEQYF. Here the CDR3 DNA reads TGTGCCAGCAGTGATTGGACAACCTCCTACGAGCAGTACTTC.

The chain joins TRBV4-3 to TRBJ2-1; tentative D call: TRBD2 (6 bases). CDR1 and CDR2 from the germline V gene are LGHNA and YSLEER. V shed 0 bases and J shed 7 bases, with 13 bases lying between them. The CDR3 spans 15 residues. CDR3 region: CASSQDLGLLNEQFF. The CDR3 DNA follows: TGCGCCAGCAGCCAAGATCTAGGACTACTTAATGAGCAGTTCTTC.